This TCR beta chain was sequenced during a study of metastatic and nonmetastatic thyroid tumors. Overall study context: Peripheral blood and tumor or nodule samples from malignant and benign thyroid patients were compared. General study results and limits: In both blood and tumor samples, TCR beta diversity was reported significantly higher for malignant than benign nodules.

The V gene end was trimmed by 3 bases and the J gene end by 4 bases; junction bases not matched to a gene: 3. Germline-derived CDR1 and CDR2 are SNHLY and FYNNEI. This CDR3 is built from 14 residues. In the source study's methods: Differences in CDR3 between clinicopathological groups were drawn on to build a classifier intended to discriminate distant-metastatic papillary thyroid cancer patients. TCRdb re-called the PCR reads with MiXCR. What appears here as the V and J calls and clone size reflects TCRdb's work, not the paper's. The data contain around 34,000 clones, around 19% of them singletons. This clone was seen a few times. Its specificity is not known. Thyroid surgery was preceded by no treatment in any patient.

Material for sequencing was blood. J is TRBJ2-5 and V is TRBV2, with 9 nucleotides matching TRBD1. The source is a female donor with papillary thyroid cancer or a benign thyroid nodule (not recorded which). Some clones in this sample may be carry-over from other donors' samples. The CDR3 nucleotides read TGTGCCAGCAGTGACACAGGGGGCGGAGAGACCCAGTACTTC. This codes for CASSDTGGGETQYF. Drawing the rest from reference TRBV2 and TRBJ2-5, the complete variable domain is EPEVTQTPSHQVTQMGQEVILRCVPISNHLYFYWYRQILGQKVEFLVSFYNNEISEKSEIFDDQFSVERPDGSNFTLKIRSTKLEDSAMYFCASSDTGGGETQYFGPGTRLLVL.